The 15 T cell receptor beta chains below all came from one sample that was sequenced in a study of Ad26.COV2.S vaccination and SARS-CoV-2 variants (dated by TCRdb to about 2021). Read against the paper, the sample's time point label means: individuals recovered from natural SARS-CoV-2 infection. Library creation used the immunoSEQ multiplex PCR assay. TCRdb mirrors the immuneACCESS table, restricted to in-frame sequences. Some clones are absent from its copies; in checked studies, under half trace to an unresolved V gene, and the reason for the others is unknown. Across this sample there are 300,000 to 450,000 clones, with 92% seen only once. The ten largest clones take up around 4% of the sample. The source material was peripheral blood, sampled after recovery from COVID-19. These receptors originate from a human donor who had recovered from COVID-19.

The V call is TRBV21-1, the J call TRBJ1-3. TRBV21-1 is an annotated pseudogene. CDR3 size: 16 residues. CDR3 residues: CASSKVAKKGGNTIYF. The CDR3 DNA is TGTGCCAGCAGCAAAGTGGCAAAAAAGGGTGGAAACACCATATATTTT.

This chain uses TRBV7-7 with TRBJ2-5; D not certain. The CDR3 spans 15 residues. The germline gives CDR1 SSHAT, CDR2 FNYEAQ (reference sequence). Trimming left V 5 bases short and J 3 bases short, with 16 bases between. CDR3: CASSLRTGWEETQYF. CDR3 in DNA: TGTGCCAGCAGCCTCCGGACCGGGTGGGAAGAGACCCAGTACTTC.

This clone has just one count. The V and J genes are TRBV10-3 and TRBJ1-2; no firm D call. The CDR3 extends over 13 amino acids. Germline loops: CDR1 ENHRY, CDR2 SYGVKD. V was clipped by 1 base and J by 4 bases, with 7 bases between them. The CDR3 DNA sequence: TGTGCCATCAGTGAGTATGAAGTCTATGGCTACACCTTC. It is translated as CAISEYEVYGYTF.

V is TRBV6-2 or TRBV6-3 and J is TRBJ1-5, with unresolved D. Trimming removed 4 bases at V and 7 bases at J, with 14 bases between. CDR1 MNHEY and CDR2 SVGEGT come from the germline V gene. This CDR3 region has 14 residues. The CDR3 reads CASSSGAGTQPQHF. As DNA, the CDR3 is TGTGCCAGCAGTTCAGGAGCAGGCACGCAGCCCCAGCATTTT.

This chain connects TRBV12-3 or TRBV12-4 to TRBJ1-5, with D unclear. This CDR3 is built from 13 residues. V was shortened by 3 bases and J by 7 bases, with 10 bases between the two germline ends. Written as DNA, the CDR3 is TGTGCCAGCAGTTTGGGTCCGGAGCAGCCCCAGCATTTT. Protein sequence: CASSLGPEQPQHF.

This clone has only one observation. The V gene is TRBV2, the J gene TRBJ2-5; D possibly corresponds to TRBD2 (6 bases). CDR1 and CDR2 from the germline V gene are SNHLY and FYNNEI. V gave up 3 bases and J gave up 9 bases, with 14 bases separating them. The CDR3 covers 13 residues. CDR3 loop: CASSEAVWEAQYF. The CDR3 DNA reads TGTGCCAGCAGTGAGGCAGTATGGGAGGCCCAGTACTTC.

CDR3 in amino acids: CASSIRSGLLSYEQYF. The CDR3 nucleotides are TGTGCCAGTAGTATAAGGTCAGGACTACTCTCCTACGAGCAGTACTTC. The gene calls are TRBV19 and TRBJ2-7; D perhaps matches TRBD2 (6 bases). V shed 2 bases and J shed 0 bases, with 14 bases lying between them. Germline values: CDR1 LNHDA, CDR2 SQIVND (reference sequence). This CDR3 comprises 16 residues.

The chain has TRBV10-3 and TRBJ2-5; 7 nucleotides agree with TRBD2. J lost 3 bases, V lost 0 bases, and 4 bases had no gene match. Germline V gene lookup returns CDR1 ENHRY and CDR2 SYGVKD. The CDR3 is made up of 15 amino acids. CDR3 sequence reads: CAISESKGREETQYF. The CDR3 DNA sequence: TGTGCCATCAGTGAGTCGAAGGGGAGGGAAGAGACCCAGTACTTC.

V and J are TRBV9 and TRBJ1-2; maybe TRBD1 (5 bases). CDR1 is SGDLS and CDR2 is YYNGEE in the germline V gene. The CDR3 is 13 amino acids. Trimming removed 0 bases from V and 6 bases from J, with 9 bases in between. The CDR3 nucleotides read TGTGCCAGCAGCGTAGGCAGGGTGGATGGCTACACCTTC. Translated, it gives CASSVGRVDGYTF.

The chain uses TRBV2 and TRBJ2-1, with TRBD2 identical over 10 bases. V lost 4 bases to trimming and J lost 7 bases; unmatched junction nucleotides: 7. In germline, CDR1 is SNHLY, CDR2 FYNNEI. The length of the CDR3 is 15 residues. The CDR3: CASSVERGGPNEQFF. For the CDR3, the DNA is TGTGCCAGCAGTGTGGAGCGGGGGGGCCCGAATGAGCAGTTCTTC.

The rearrangement links TRBV7-9 to TRBJ2-7, with D possibly being TRBD2 (5 bases). The CDR3 spans 13 residues. V was shortened by 1 base and J by 4 bases, with 8 bases between the two germline ends. Germline V gives CDR1 SEHNR, CDR2 FQNEAQ (reference sequence). The CDR3 protein is CASSLEDSYEQYF. The CDR3 DNA sequence: TGTGCCAGCAGCTTAGAGGACTCTTACGAGCAGTACTTC. The complete variable domain, with remaining parts taken from reference TRBV7-9 and TRBJ2-7, reads DTGVSQNPRHKITKRGQNVTFRCDPISEHNRLYWYRQTLGQGPEFLTYFQNEAQLEKSRLLSDRFSAERPKGSFSTLEIQRTEQGDSAMYLCASSLEDSYEQYFGPGTRLTVT.

This CDR3 is CASPGRGPGYGYTF. The CDR3, as DNA: TGTGCCAGCCCCGGACGGGGCCCCGGCTATGGCTACACCTTC. The chain employs TRBV21-1 and TRBJ1-2. TRBV21-1 is flagged as a pseudogene. The CDR3 is 14 residues long.

The chain uses TRBV5-6 and TRBJ2-1; D remains unclear. Deletions cut 5 bases from V and 4 bases from J, with 10 bases between. Germline V gives CDR1 SGHDT, CDR2 YYEEEE. The CDR3 consists of 13 residues. The CDR3 loop reads CASRPGEYNEQFF. Written as DNA, the CDR3 is TGTGCCAGCAGACCGGGCGAGTACAATGAGCAGTTCTTC.

This chain uses TRBV19 with TRBJ1-5; 7 bases match TRBD1. Trimming took 1 base from V and 6 from J; bases not matched to a gene: 6. The germline V gene encodes CDR1 LNHDA and CDR2 SQIVND (reference sequence). The CDR3 spans 15 residues. The CDR3 DNA reads TGTGCCAGTAGTATAGGCGGGACAGTTTTTCAGCCCCAGCATTTT. Encoded protein: CASSIGGTVFQPQHF.

CDR3 coding DNA: TGTGCCAGCAGCAACTTGGGTAAGGGCCACTACGAGCAGTACTTC. It translates to CASSNLGKGHYEQYF. V and J are TRBV21-1 and TRBJ2-7. TRBV21-1 is tagged as a pseudogene. This CDR3 region has 15 residues.